These 4 T cell receptor beta chains came from one sample sequenced in a study of blood T cell repertoires in COVID-19. The data were produced by immunoSEQ multiplex PCR, yet TCRdb's version contains in-frame clones alone and is incomplete. The sample contains some 130,000 clones, 55% to 75% of which appear only once. The sequenced sample was peripheral blood. The origin of the receptors is a woman in her sixties or seventies with acute or convalescent COVID-19.

The V call is TRBV7-9, the J call TRBJ2-2; 7 bases agree with TRBD1. The CDR3 length is 15 residues. Germline V gene lookup returns CDR1 SEHNR and CDR2 FQNEAQ (reference sequence). Germline trimming cut 5 bases from V and 1 base from J; bases unmatched to any gene: 4. CDR3 DNA sequence: TGTGCCAGCAGCCTCCGACAGGGGAACACCGGGGAGCTGTTTTTT. As protein: CASSLRQGNTGELFF. The complete variable domain, with remaining parts taken from reference TRBV7-9 and TRBJ2-2, reads DTGVSQNPRHKITKRGQNVTFRCDPISEHNRLYWYRQTLGQGPEFLTYFQNEAQLEKSRLLSDRFSAERPKGSFSTLEIQRTEQGDSAMYLCASSLRQGNTGELFFGEGSRLTVL.

The chain recombines TRBV20-1 with TRBJ2-7; 9 nucleotides line up with TRBD2. The V gene's germline CDR1 is DFQATT and CDR2 SNEGSKA (reference sequence). V lost 3 bases and J lost 6; bases outside the gene matches: 6. The CDR3 is 13 residues long. CDR3 region: CSASGGRGVEQYF. CDR3 DNA sequence: TGCAGTGCTAGTGGCGGGAGGGGGGTCGAGCAGTACTTC.

This clone was observed a single time. The chain employs TRBV19 and TRBJ1-2, with TRBD1 identical over 10 bases. CDR3 length: 13 amino acids. In germline, CDR1 is LNHDA, CDR2 SQIVND (reference sequence). With 6 bases clipped from V and 7 bases from J, the junction kept 5 bases outside the gene matches. CDR3 residues: CASRGDRGRGYTF. CDR3 nucleotide sequence: TGTGCCAGTAGGGGAGACAGGGGGCGTGGCTACACCTTC.

The V and J genes are TRBV5-1 and TRBJ1-2; D is possibly TRBD1 (5 bases). The CDR3 totals 15 residues. The germline V gene has CDR1 SGHRS and CDR2 YFSETQ. Trimming cost V 1 base and J 3 bases, with 13 bases left between them. The CDR3 region is CASSLRGREDYGYTF. Written as DNA, the CDR3 is TGCGCCAGCAGCTTGAGGGGCAGGGAAGACTATGGCTACACCTTC.